Shown below are 20 T cell receptor beta chains from a single sample sequenced in a study of blood T cell repertoires in COVID-19. Method: immunoSEQ multiplex PCR; TCRdb's copy keeps in-frame clones and lacks some. The table has 200,000 to 250,000 clones, approximately 80% seen once. Sequences were obtained from PBMCs or T cells enriched from blood (not recorded which). The origin of the receptors is a man aged 30 to 39 with acute COVID-19.

This clone has just a few counts. The chain links TRBV9 to TRBJ2-5, with 10 bases identical to TRBD2. CDR3 size: 17 residues. The germline V gene encodes CDR1 SGDLS and CDR2 YYNGEE. J was trimmed by 2 bases and V by 4 bases; bases with no gene match: 11. CDR3 sequence (DNA): TGTGCCAGCAGCCTCAATAGCGGGGGGCGAGGACAAGAGACCCAGTACTTC. Its protein is CASSLNSGGRGQETQYF.

This clone was observed a single time. V and J are TRBV19 and TRBJ2-3, with TRBD2 matching 10 bases. Trimming removed 8 bases from V and 7 bases from J; junction bases left unmatched: 9. This CDR3 comprises 14 residues. Germline values: CDR1 LNHDA, CDR2 SQIVND (reference sequence). This CDR3 reads CASRRAGGPYTQYF. The CDR3 DNA is TGTGCCAGTCGCCGAGCGGGGGGGCCGTATACGCAGTATTTT.

CDR3 residues: CASSGTSGGNEQFF. DNA for the CDR3: TGCGCCAGCTCGGGGACTAGCGGGGGGAACGAGCAGTTCTTC. The V and J genes are TRBV10-2 and TRBJ2-1, with TRBD2 matching 15 bases. Germline lookup yields CDR1 WSHSY and CDR2 SAAADI. The CDR3 consists of 14 residues. V lost 8 bases, J lost 10 bases, and 6 bases stayed unmatched.

This chain uses TRBV5-1 with TRBJ2-1, with D unresolved. The CDR3 has 12 residues. Deletions cut 5 bases from V and 4 bases from J, with 7 bases between. Germline V gene data show CDR1 as SGHRS and CDR2 as YFSETQ. CDR3 nucleotide sequence: TGCGCCAGCAGACCGAGTTACAATGAGCAGTTCTTC. Translating gives CASRPSYNEQFF.

This clone was picked up one time. This sequence joins TRBV5-1 and TRBJ2-1, with a weak D call TRBD2 (6 bases). Trimming pared 2 bases from V and 0 bases from J, leaving 12 bases between. Germline values: CDR1 SGHRS, CDR2 YFSETQ. The CDR3 length is 16 residues. The CDR3 nucleotides read TGCGCCAGCAGCTTCTCGGGAGTAAGCTCCTACAATGAGCAGTTCTTC. It specifies CASSFSGVSSYNEQFF.

This chain joins TRBV5-5 and TRBJ1-1; no firm D call. The germline CDR1 and CDR2 sequences are SGHKS and YYEKEE (reference sequence). The CDR3 contains 16 residues. With 4 bases removed from V and 4 bases from J, the gap between germline ends came to 20 bases. CDR3 DNA sequence: TGTGCCAGCAGCCTACCCGGCCGGCTCGGGAGCACTGAAGCTTTCTTT. Amino acid sequence: CASSLPGRLGSTEAFF.

V is TRBV2 and J is TRBJ2-1; possibly TRBD1 for D (6 bases). The CDR3 totals 14 residues. Between the trimmed V and J ends, which lost 4 bases and 1 base, there was a span of 8 bases. Germline CDR1 and CDR2: SNHLY and FYNNEI. The CDR3 DNA reads TGTGCCAGCAGTGGGACAGATTCCTACAATGAGCAGTTCTTC. Protein: CASSGTDSYNEQFF.

For this clone: Its ends do not fully match the called genes, so a read error is possible. CDR3 nucleotide sequence: TGTGCCAGCGCCAGACAGGGTGGAGACACCATATATTTT. This gives the protein CASARQGGDTIYF. The chain combines TRBV6-4 with TRBJ1-3, with TRBD1 identical over 7 bases. This CDR3 has 13 residues. The germline V gene encodes CDR1 MRHNA and CDR2 SNTAGT.

The chain has TRBV19 and TRBJ1-1; 8 nucleotides match TRBD1. The CDR3 extends over 15 amino acids. Germline V lookup: CDR1 LNHDA, CDR2 SQIVND (reference sequence). V lost 4 bases and J lost 4; bases outside the gene matches: 8. The CDR3: CASSTSTGAATEAFF. The CDR3 nucleotides are TGTGCCAGTAGTACCTCGACAGGGGCGGCCACTGAAGCTTTCTTT.

This chain joins TRBV2 and TRBJ2-2; D not certain. The CDR3 runs 14 residues. Germline V gene data show CDR1 as SNHLY and CDR2 as FYNNEI. V lost 6 bases and J 5 bases, leaving 13 bases between the germline ends. The CDR3 spells CASRFDTSTGELFF. Here the CDR3 DNA reads TGTGCCAGCAGATTCGACACTTCAACCGGGGAGCTGTTTTTT. Full variable domain (outside the CDR3, taken from reference TRBV2 and TRBJ2-2): EPEVTQTPSHQVTQMGQEVILRCVPISNHLYFYWYRQILGQKVEFLVSFYNNEISEKSEIFDDQFSVERPDGSNFTLKIRSTKLEDSAMYFCASRFDTSTGELFFGEGSRLTVL.

CDR3 loop: CASSLEWASLGETQYF. In DNA, the CDR3 is TGCGCCAGCAGCTTGGAATGGGCCTCCTTGGGAGAGACCCAGTACTTC. The genes are TRBV5-1 and TRBJ2-5; no firm D call. Germline CDR1 and CDR2: SGHRS and YFSETQ. There are 16 residues in the CDR3. Trimming took 0 bases from V and 4 from J, leaving 16 bases between them.

The genes are TRBV29-1 and TRBJ1-2, with D uncertain. Trimming removed 1 base at V and 2 bases at J, with 8 bases between. Germline values: CDR1 SQVTM, CDR2 ANQGSEA. There are 13 residues in the CDR3. The CDR3, as DNA: TGCAGCGTTGAAGGATCAGGAAACTATGGCTACACCTTC. Its protein product is CSVEGSGNYGYTF.

V is TRBV19 and J is TRBJ2-5, with D perhaps matching TRBD2 (5 bases). Per the germline V gene, CDR1 is LNHDA and CDR2 is SQIVND (reference sequence). Trimming stripped 3 bases from V and 4 bases from J, with 9 bases between. The CDR3 totals 13 residues. Written as DNA, the CDR3 is TGTGCCAGTAGTATCTCGGGGTTAGAGACCCAGTACTTC. This sequence encodes CASSISGLETQYF.

V gene TRBV27 combines with J gene TRBJ1-3, with 10 bases aligning to TRBD1. Germline CDR1 MNHEY, CDR2 SMNVEV (reference sequence). The CDR3 has 16 amino acids. With 5 bases clipped from V and 4 bases from J, the junction kept 8 bases outside the gene matches. For the CDR3, the DNA is TGTGCCAGCAGTCCAAGACAGGGGGCTAAGGGAAACACCATATATTTT. Residues: CASSPRQGAKGNTIYF.

The V call is TRBV19, the J call TRBJ2-1; 13 bases map to TRBD2. Germline CDR1 and CDR2: LNHDA and SQIVND (reference sequence). Trimming at V came to 3 bases and at J to 0 bases, leaving 2 bases not matched to a gene. The CDR3 covers 17 residues. CDR3 amino acids: CASSMGLAGISYNEQFF. In nucleotides, the CDR3 is TGTGCCAGTAGTATGGGACTAGCGGGGATCTCCTACAATGAGCAGTTCTTC.

V gene TRBV19 combines with J gene TRBJ2-5; D perhaps matches TRBD2 (5 bases). V gave up 8 bases and J gave up 3 bases, with 10 bases separating them. The germline V gene has CDR1 LNHDA and CDR2 SQIVND (reference sequence). The CDR3 contains 12 residues. The CDR3 reads CASASGKETQYF. In DNA form, the CDR3 reads TGTGCCAGTGCCAGCGGAAAAGAGACCCAGTACTTC.

The chain recombines TRBV25-1 with TRBJ1-2; D remains ambiguous. Trimming took off 3 bases at V and 4 bases at J, with 12 bases between the two ends. Germline V lookup: CDR1 MGHDK, CDR2 SYGVNS. The CDR3 loop spans 14 amino acids. CDR3 region: CASSDFGSSYGYTF. In DNA, the CDR3 is TGTGCCAGCAGTGATTTTGGCTCTAGCTATGGCTACACCTTC.

This clone was seen a single time. One junction end disagrees with the germline gene, perhaps due to a read error. The chain uses TRBV4-1 and TRBJ2-7; the match to TRBD1 covers 9 bases. Per the germline V gene, CDR1 is MGHRA and CDR2 is YSYEKL. This CDR3 spans 15 amino acids. In nucleotides, the CDR3 is TGCGCCAGCAGGCAAGGGGCGGGACAGGGCTACGAGCAGTACTTC. It yields the protein CASRQGAGQGYEQYF.

The rearrangement joins TRBV6-1 to TRBJ2-2; D possibly corresponds to TRBD1 (6 bases). V shed 2 bases and J shed 4 bases, with 11 bases lying between them. The CDR3 runs to 15 residues. Germline CDR1 reads MNHNS; CDR2 reads SASEGT. The CDR3 nucleotides read TGTGCCAGCAGTGAATACCGGGACACCACCGGGGAGCTGTTTTTT. This sequence encodes CASSEYRDTTGELFF.

The rearrangement joins TRBV7-7 to TRBJ2-2; possibly TRBD2 for D (6 bases). CDR3 length equals 14 residues. The V gene's germline CDR1 is SSHAT and CDR2 FNYEAQ (reference sequence). Trimming stripped 5 bases from V and 4 bases from J, with 11 bases between. The CDR3 is CASSAGLPTGELFF. CDR3 DNA: TGTGCCAGCAGCGCGGGACTTCCCACCGGGGAGCTGTTTTTT.